This T cell receptor (beta chain) was found in a study of PD-L1 blockade in urothelial cancer. About the study: Blood samples had a median of around 150,000 T cells.

V gave up 0 bases and J gave up 4 bases; unmatched junction bases: 7. Per germline, CDR1 SQVTM and CDR2 ANQGSEA. This CDR3 is 15 amino acids long. Regarding time point: peripheral blood 6 weeks after treatment start. The cohort comprised individuals with locally advanced or metastatic urothelial carcinoma. This clone occurred a few times. Profiling relied on immunoSEQ multiplex PCR, and the TCRdb table lists in-frame clones only, not all of them. The sample has some 41,000 clones, roughly 85% seen once. The chain combines TRBV29-1 with TRBJ2-3, with 7 bases identical to TRBD2. The sample here was PBMCs, taken around atezolizumab (anti-PD-L1) treatment. The source of this sequence is a man between 65 and 85 years old with urothelial cancer. The CDR3 DNA sequence: TGCAGCGTTGAAGACGGGCTAGCGGTGTCAGATACGCAGTATTTT. Amino acid sequence: CSVEDGLAVSDTQYF.